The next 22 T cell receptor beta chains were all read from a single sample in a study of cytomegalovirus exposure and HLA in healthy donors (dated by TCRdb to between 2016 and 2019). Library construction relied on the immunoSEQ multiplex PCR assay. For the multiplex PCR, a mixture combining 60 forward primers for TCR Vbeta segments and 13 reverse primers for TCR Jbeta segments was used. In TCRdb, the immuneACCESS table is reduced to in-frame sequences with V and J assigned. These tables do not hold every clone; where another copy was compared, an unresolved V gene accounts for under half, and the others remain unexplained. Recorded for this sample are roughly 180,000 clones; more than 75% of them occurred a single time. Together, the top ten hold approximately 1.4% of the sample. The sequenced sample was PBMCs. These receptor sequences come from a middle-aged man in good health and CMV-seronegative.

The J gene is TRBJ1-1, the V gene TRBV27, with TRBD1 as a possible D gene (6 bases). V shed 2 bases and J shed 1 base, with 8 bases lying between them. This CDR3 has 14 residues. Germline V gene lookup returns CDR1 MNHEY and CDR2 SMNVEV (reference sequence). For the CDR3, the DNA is TGTGCCAGCAGTTTAGCGGGGGCGAACACTGAAGCTTTCTTT. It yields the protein CASSLAGANTEAFF.

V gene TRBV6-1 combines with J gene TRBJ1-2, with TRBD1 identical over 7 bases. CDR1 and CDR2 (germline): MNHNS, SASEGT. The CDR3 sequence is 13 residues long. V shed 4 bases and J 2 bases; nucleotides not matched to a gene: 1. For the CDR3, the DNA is TGTGCCAGCAGTGGACAGGGAAACTATGGCTACACCTTC. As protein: CASSGQGNYGYTF.

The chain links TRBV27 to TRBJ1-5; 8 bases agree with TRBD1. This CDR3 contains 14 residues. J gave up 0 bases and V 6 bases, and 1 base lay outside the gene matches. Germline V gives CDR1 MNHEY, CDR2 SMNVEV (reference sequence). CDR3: CASSTGGSNQPQHF. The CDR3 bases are TGTGCCAGCAGCACAGGGGGTAGCAATCAGCCCCAGCATTTT.

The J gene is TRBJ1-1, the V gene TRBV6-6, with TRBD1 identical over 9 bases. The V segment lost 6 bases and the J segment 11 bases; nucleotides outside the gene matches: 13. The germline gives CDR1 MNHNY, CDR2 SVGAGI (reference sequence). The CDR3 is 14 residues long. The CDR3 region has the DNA TGTGCCAGCAGCACAGGGGGCGGAGGGCGCGGGGCTTTCTTT. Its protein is CASSTGGGGRGAFF.

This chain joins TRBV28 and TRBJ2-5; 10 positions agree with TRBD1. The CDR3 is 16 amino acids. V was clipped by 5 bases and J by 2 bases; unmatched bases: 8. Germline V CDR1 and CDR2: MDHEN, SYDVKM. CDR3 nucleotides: TGTGCCAGCAGTCTCACCGGGACAGGGGCTCAAGAGACCCAGTACTTC. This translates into CASSLTGTGAQETQYF.

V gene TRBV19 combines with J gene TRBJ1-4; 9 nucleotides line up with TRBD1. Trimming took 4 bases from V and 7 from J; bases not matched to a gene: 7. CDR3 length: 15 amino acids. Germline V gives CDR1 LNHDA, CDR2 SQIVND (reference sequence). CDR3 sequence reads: CASSNPRDRVEKLFF. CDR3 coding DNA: TGTGCCAGTAGTAACCCTAGGGACAGGGTTGAAAAACTGTTTTTT.

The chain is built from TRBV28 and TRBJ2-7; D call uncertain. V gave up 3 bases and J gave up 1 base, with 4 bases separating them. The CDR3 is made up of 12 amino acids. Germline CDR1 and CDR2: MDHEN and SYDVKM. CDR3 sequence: CASSLLSYEQYF. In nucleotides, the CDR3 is TGTGCCAGCAGTTTGCTATCCTACGAGCAGTACTTC.

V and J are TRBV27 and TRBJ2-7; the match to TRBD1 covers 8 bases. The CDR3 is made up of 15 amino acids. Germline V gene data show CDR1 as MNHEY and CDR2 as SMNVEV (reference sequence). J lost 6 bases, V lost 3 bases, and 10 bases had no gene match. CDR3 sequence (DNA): TGTGCCAGCAGTTTGTCGTGGACAGGGCAGGGCGAGCAGTACTTC. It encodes CASSLSWTGQGEQYF.

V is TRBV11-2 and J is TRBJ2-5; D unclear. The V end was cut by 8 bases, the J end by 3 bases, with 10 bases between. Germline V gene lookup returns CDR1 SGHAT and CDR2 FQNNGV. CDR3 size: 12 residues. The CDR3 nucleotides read TGTGCCAGCCCACCAGTCAAAGAGACCCAGTACTTC. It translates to CASPPVKETQYF.

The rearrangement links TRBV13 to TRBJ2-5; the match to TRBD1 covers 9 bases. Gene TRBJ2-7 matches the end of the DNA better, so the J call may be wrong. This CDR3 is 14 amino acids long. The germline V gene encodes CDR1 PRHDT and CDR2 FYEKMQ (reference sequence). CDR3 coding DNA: TGTGCCAGCGGGAGGGACAGGGACTCCTACGAGCAGTACTTC. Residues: CASGRDRDSYEQYF.

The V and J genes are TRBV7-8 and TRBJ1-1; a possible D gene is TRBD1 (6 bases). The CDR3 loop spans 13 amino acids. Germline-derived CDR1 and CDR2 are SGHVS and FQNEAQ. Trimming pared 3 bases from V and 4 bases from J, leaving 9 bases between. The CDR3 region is CASSFTRGTEAFF. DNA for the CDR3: TGTGCCAGCAGCTTCACCAGGGGCACTGAAGCTTTCTTT.

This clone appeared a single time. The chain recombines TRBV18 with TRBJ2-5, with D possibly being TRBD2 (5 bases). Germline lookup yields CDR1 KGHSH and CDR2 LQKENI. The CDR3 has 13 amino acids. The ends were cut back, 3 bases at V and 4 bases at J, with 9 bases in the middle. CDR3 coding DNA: TGTGCCAGCTCACCTCACCGGGGAGAGACCCAGTACTTC. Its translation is CASSPHRGETQYF.

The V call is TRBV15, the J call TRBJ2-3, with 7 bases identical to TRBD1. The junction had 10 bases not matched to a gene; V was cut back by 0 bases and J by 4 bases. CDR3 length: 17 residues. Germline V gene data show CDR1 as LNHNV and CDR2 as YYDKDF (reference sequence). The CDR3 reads CATSRDLGQIGADTQYF. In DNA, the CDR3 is TGTGCCACCAGCAGAGATTTGGGACAGATTGGCGCAGATACGCAGTATTTT.

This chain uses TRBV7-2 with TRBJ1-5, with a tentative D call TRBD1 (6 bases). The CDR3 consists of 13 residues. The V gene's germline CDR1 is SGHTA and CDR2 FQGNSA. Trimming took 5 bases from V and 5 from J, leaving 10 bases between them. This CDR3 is CASSIHRDQPQHF. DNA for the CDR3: TGTGCCAGCAGCATCCACAGGGATCAGCCCCAGCATTTT. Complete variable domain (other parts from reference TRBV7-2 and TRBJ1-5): GAGVSQSPSNKVTEKGKDVELRCDPISGHTALYWYRQSLGQGLEFLIYFQGNSAPDKSGLPSDRFSAERTGGSVSTLTIQRTQQEDSAVYLCASSIHRDQPQHFGDGTRLSIL.

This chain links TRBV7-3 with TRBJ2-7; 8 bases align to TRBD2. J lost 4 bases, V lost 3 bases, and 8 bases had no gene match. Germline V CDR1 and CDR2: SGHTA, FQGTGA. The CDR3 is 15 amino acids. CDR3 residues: CASSFGAGGTYEQYF. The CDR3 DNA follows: TGTGCCAGCAGCTTTGGGGCGGGAGGTACTTACGAGCAGTACTTC.

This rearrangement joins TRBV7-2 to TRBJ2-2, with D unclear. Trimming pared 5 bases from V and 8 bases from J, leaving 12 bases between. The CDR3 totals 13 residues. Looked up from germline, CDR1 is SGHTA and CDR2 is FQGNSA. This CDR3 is CASSRYMWGELFF. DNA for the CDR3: TGTGCCAGCAGCCGATACATGTGGGGGGAGCTGTTTTTT.

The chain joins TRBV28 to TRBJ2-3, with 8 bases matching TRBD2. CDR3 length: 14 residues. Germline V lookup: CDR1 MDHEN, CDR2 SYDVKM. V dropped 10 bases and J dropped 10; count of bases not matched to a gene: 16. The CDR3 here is CATSQTSEGMAQYF. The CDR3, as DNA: TGTGCCACTAGCCAGACTAGCGAGGGTATGGCGCAGTATTTT.

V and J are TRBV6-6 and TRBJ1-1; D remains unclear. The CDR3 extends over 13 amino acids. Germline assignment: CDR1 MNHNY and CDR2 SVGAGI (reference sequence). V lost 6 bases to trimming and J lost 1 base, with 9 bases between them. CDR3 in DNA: TGTGCCAGCAGACCGCGACAGAACACTGAAGCTTTCTTT. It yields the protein CASRPRQNTEAFF.

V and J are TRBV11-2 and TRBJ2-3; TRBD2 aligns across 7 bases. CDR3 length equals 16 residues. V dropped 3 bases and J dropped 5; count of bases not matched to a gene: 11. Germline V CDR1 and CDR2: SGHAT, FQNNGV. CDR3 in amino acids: CASSFSSGGAKDTQYF. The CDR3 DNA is TGTGCCAGCAGCTTCTCGTCGGGGGGTGCCAAAGATACGCAGTATTTT. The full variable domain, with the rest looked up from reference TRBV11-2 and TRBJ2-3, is EAGVAQSPRYKIIEKRQSVAFWCNPISGHATLYWYQQILGQGPKLLIQFQNNGVVDDSQLPKDRFSAERLKGVDSTLKIQPAKLEDSAVYLCASSFSSGGAKDTQYFGPGTRLTVL.

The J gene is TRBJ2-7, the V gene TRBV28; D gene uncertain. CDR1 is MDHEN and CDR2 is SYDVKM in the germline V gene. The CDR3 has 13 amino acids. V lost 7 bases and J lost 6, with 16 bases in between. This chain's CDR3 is CASTQMNSPEQYF. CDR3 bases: TGTGCCAGCACCCAGATGAACAGCCCCGAGCAGTACTTC. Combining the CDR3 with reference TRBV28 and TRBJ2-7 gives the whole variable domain DVKVTQSSRYLVKRTGEKVFLECVQDMDHENMFWYRQDPGLGLRLIYFSYDVKMKEKGDIPEGYSVSREKKERFSLILESASTNQTSMYLCASTQMNSPEQYFGPGTRLTVT.

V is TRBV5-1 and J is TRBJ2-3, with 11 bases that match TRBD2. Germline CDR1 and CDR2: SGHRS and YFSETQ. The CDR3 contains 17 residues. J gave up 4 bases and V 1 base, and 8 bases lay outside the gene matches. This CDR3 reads CASSLTTTSGNPDTQYF. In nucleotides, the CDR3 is TGCGCCAGCAGCTTGACGACGACTAGCGGGAACCCAGATACGCAGTATTTT.

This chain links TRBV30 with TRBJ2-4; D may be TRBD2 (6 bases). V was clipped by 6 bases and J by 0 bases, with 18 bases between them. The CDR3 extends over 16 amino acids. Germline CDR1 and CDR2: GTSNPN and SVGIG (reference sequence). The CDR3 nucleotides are TGTGCCTGCTCCCGCGGGGCCGGATTAGCCAAAAACATTCAGTACTTC. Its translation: CACSRGAGLAKNIQYF.